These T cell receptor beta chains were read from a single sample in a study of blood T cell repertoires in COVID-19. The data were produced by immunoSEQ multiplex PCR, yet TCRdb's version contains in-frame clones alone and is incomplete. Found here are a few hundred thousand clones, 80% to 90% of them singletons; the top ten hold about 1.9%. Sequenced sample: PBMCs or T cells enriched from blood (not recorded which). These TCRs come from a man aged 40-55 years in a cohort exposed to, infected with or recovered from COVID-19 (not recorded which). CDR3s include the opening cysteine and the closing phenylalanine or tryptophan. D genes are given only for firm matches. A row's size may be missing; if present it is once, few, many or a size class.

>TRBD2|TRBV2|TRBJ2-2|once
CASSGSGTSGGRTGELFF
TGTGCCAGCAGTGGTTCCGGGACTAGCGGGGGACGAACCGGGGAGCTGTTTTTT
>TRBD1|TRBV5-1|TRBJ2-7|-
CASSFLQGARGEQYF
TGCGCCAGCAGCTTCCTACAGGGGGCTCGAGGCGAGCAGTACTTC
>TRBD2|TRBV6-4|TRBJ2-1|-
CASSDLETSSYNEQFF
TGTGCCAGCAGTGACTTGGAGACTAGCAGCTACAATGAGCAGTTCTTC
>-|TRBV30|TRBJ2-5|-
CAWSVGSGMETQYF
TGTGCCTGGAGTGTCGGCTCAGGGATGGAGACCCAGTACTTC
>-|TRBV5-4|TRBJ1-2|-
CASSWGFGQHGYTF
TGTGCCAGCAGCTGGGGATTCGGACAGCATGGCTACACCTTC
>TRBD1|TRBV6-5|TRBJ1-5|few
CASSYSGQGSQPQHF
TGTGCCAGCAGTTACTCGGGACAGGGTAGCCAGCCCCAGCATTTT
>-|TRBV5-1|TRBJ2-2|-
CASSSSASATGELFF
TGCGCCAGCAGCTCCTCGGCTAGCGCTACGGGGGAGCTGTTTTTT
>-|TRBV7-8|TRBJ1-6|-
CASSHNRVRSLHF
TGTGCCAGCAGCCACAACAGAGTACGGTCCCTCCACTTT
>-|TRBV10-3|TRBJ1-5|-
CAISDQGQPQHF
TGTGCCATCAGTGATCAGGGTCAGCCCCAGCATTTT
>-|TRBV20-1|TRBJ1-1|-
CSAREDSEAFF
TGCAGTGCTAGGGAGGACAGTGAAGCTTTCTTT
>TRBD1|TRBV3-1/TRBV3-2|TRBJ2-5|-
CASSPRQGGETQYF
TGTGCCAGCAGCCCCCGACAGGGCGGAGAGACCCAGTACTTC
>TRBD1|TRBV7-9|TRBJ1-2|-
CASSSIGQGGNYGYTF
TGTGCCAGCAGCTCTATAGGACAGGGAGGGAACTATGGCTACACCTTC
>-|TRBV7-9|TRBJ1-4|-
CASSLLGGGEKLFF
TGTGCCAGCAGTTTACTTGGGGGAGGTGAAAAACTGTTTTTT